Sequencing of this T cell receptor (beta chain) was carried out in a study of T cell responses to AZD1222 COVID-19 vaccine. Findings and limits, study-wide: Donors skewed white British and female; clonal diversity was possibly underestimated. The study sampled repertoires only after the peak T cell response.

On this clone itself: Its antigen is still unknown.

Here immunoSEQ multiplex PCR was the method, and the copy in TCRdb shows in-frame clones only, minus some. Of 120,000 or so clones in the sample, over 75% were seen once. This CDR3 contains 18 residues. V lost 7 bases and J lost 4; bases outside the gene matches: 18. Germline V gene lookup returns CDR1 SGHTA and CDR2 FQGTGA. The material sequenced was peripheral blood, taken on day 0 of AZD1222 vaccination. This TCR derives from an adult in good health. The chain employs TRBV7-3 and TRBJ2-7, with TRBD1 identical over 11 bases. CDR3 region: CASNPNYKGQGVSYEQYF. CDR3 sequence (DNA): TGTGCCAGCAACCCTAATTATAAGGGACAGGGGGTTTCGTACGAGCAGTACTTC.